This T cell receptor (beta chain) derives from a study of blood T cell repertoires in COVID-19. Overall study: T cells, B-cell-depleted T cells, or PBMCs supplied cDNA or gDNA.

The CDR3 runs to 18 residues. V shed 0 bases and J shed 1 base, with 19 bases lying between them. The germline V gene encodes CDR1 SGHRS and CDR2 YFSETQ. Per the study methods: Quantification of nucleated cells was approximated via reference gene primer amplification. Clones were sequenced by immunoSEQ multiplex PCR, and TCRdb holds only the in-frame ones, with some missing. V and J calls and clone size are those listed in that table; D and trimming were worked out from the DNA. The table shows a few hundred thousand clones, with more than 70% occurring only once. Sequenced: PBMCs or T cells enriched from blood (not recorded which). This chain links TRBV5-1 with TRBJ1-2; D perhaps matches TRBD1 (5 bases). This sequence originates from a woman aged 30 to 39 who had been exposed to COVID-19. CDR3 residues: CASSLVPRGAGGNYGYTF. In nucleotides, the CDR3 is TGCGCCAGCAGCTTGGTCCCGCGAGGGGCCGGGGGTAACTATGGCTACACCTTC.